One TCR beta chain is described in this entry. These data belong to a study of shared clonotypes between healthy human individuals. In germline, CDR1 is SGHRS, CDR2 YFSETQ. The CDR3 totals 14 residues. V shed 3 bases and J shed 2 bases, with 11 bases lying between them. TCRdb's copy holds only in-frame clones and misses some; the assay was immunoSEQ multiplex PCR. The sample comprises over 950,000 clones, approximately 80% of which are singletons, and 0.89% rests with the top ten. This sequence was found in a man aged 18 to 29 in good health. Some clones in this sample may be carry-over from other donors' samples. The chain joins TRBV5-1 to TRBJ2-5, with D perhaps matching TRBD1 or TRBD2 (5 bases each). Sequenced sample: memory CD4+ T cells from PBMCs. The subset: CD45RA-negative fraction. Here the CDR3 reads CASSWGPGQETQYF. The CDR3 DNA reads TGCGCCAGCAGCTGGGGACCGGGACAAGAGACCCAGTACTTC.